A single sample is the source of the 21 T cell receptor beta chains below, sequenced in a study of beta chain features in type 1 diabetes. Overall study results and limits: There was a moderate but significant shortening of TCRB CDR3s in all four CD4+ subsets of Type 1 diabetes patients.

Their antigen targets remain unknown. Reverse transcription of all isolated RNA meant that expressed TCRB transcripts were sequenced. The data were produced by immunoSEQ multiplex PCR, yet TCRdb's version contains in-frame clones alone and is incomplete. The repertoire holds roughly 160,000 clones, with roughly 8% as singletons. Sequences were obtained from central memory CD4+ T cells from blood. The source of these receptors is a woman aged 40-49 years with type 1 diabetes.

This clone was recorded at least ten times. V and J are TRBV15 and TRBJ2-7, with D possibly being TRBD1 (5 bases). Trimming pared 5 bases from V and 4 bases from J, leaving 12 bases between. The length of the CDR3 is 13 residues. Germline lookup yields CDR1 LNHNV and CDR2 YYDKDF (reference sequence). CDR3 coding DNA: TGTGCCACCAGCGTGAACTCAGGGTACGAGCAGTACTTC. Amino acids: CATSVNSGYEQYF.

This clone appeared many times. The chain couples TRBV28 to TRBJ2-1, with 7 bases aligning to TRBD1. The CDR3 extends over 16 amino acids. V lost 6 bases, J lost 10 bases, and 18 bases stayed unmatched. Per germline, CDR1 MDHEN and CDR2 SYDVKM. The CDR3 DNA is TGTGCCAGCAGACAGCTCCCGGGACAGAAATGGTGGGAGCAGTTCTTC. This encodes CASRQLPGQKWWEQFF.

The V gene is TRBV5-6, the J gene TRBJ2-3; D is uncertain. V was clipped by 4 bases and J by 2 bases, with 5 bases between them. The CDR3 consists of 12 residues. Germline assignment: CDR1 SGHDT and CDR2 YYEEEE. The CDR3 DNA follows: TGTGCCAGCAGCACAGCCACAGATACGCAGTATTTT. Translation gives CASSTATDTQYF.

The chain combines TRBV5-1 with TRBJ2-4; 9 bases are shared with TRBD2. V trimming: 2 bases; J trimming: 0 bases; junction bases outside the gene matches: 3. The CDR3 runs 16 residues. Per the germline V gene, CDR1 is SGHRS and CDR2 is YFSETQ. The CDR3 region has the DNA TGCGCCAGCAGCTTCCGCGGGGGGGGAGCCAAAAACATTCAGTACTTC. As protein: CASSFRGGGAKNIQYF.

This chain links TRBV27 with TRBJ2-1, with TRBD2 matching 7 bases. The J segment lost 2 bases and the V segment lost 5 bases, leaving 9 bases of the junction unmatched. The CDR3 is made up of 16 amino acids. Germline-derived CDR1 and CDR2 are MNHEY and SMNVEV (reference sequence). In DNA, the CDR3 is TGTGCCAGCAGTCTCCAAACTAGCGCCCCCTACAATGAGCAGTTCTTC. It codes for CASSLQTSAPYNEQFF.

V gene TRBV6-5 combines with J gene TRBJ1-2; a weak D match, TRBD1 (6 bases). Germline V CDR1 and CDR2: MNHEY, SVGAGI. V was shortened by 6 bases and J by 1 base, with 15 bases between the two germline ends. The CDR3 sequence is 15 residues long. The CDR3 bases are TGTGCCAGCAGCGGCAGGGGCTTCATTAACTATGGCTACACCTTC. This translates into CASSGRGFINYGYTF.

V gene TRBV6-6 combines with J gene TRBJ1-5; TRBD1 is a possible D gene (6 bases). The length of the CDR3 is 14 residues. Trimming stripped 8 bases from V and 3 bases from J, with 14 bases between. CDR1 is MNHNY, CDR2 SVGAGI, per germline (reference sequence). The DNA for the CDR3 is TGTGCCAGCTTCGGACAGAGGAACAATCAGCCCCAGCATTTT. It codes for CASFGQRNNQPQHF.

The chain uses TRBV28 and TRBJ1-5; perhaps TRBD1 as D (5 bases). V lost 6 bases, J lost 2 bases, and 29 bases lay in between. Germline-derived CDR1 and CDR2 are MDHEN and SYDVKM. The length of the CDR3 is 20 residues. The CDR3 sequence: CASRTLSAGGRGRGNQPQHF. The CDR3 DNA reads TGTGCCAGCAGAACTCTGTCCGCGGGGGGGAGGGGCAGGGGCAATCAGCCCCAGCATTTT. Full variable domain (remainder filled in from reference TRBV28 and TRBJ1-5): DVKVTQSSRYLVKRTGEKVFLECVQDMDHENMFWYRQDPGLGLRLIYFSYDVKMKEKGDIPEGYSVSREKKERFSLILESASTNQTSMYLCASRTLSAGGRGRGNQPQHFGDGTRLSIL.

This clone has more than one count but fewer than ten. This chain joins TRBV7-2 and TRBJ2-5; 9 nucleotides agree with TRBD2. The J segment lost 5 bases and the V segment lost 5 bases, leaving 6 bases of the junction unmatched. Germline V gene data show CDR1 as SGHTA and CDR2 as FQGNSA. There are 14 residues in the CDR3. The CDR3 region is CASSRPTSGETQYF. CDR3 in DNA: TGTGCCAGCAGCCGTCCTACTAGCGGGGAGACCCAGTACTTC.

The chain carries TRBV7-8 and TRBJ1-2; TRBD1 aligns across 8 bases. The CDR3 consists of 15 residues. Looked up from germline, CDR1 is SGHVS and CDR2 is FQNEAQ. Trimming at V came to 5 bases and at J to 1 base, leaving 6 bases not matched to a gene. The CDR3 reads CASSPPGGNNYGYTF. The CDR3 nucleotides are TGTGCCAGCAGCCCTCCAGGGGGCAATAACTATGGCTACACCTTC.

This clone was seen only a few times. V gene TRBV15 combines with J gene TRBJ2-5; 9 positions match TRBD1. The CDR3 is made up of 17 amino acids. CDR1 and CDR2 from the germline V gene are LNHNV and YYDKDF (reference sequence). V lost 4 bases, J lost 8 bases, and 17 bases stayed unmatched. The CDR3 region is CATSTTYGTGRMGTQYF. The DNA for the CDR3 is TGTGCCACCAGCACCACTTATGGGACAGGGAGGATGGGTACCCAGTACTTC.

On this clone itself: In the same sample, other DNA sequences code for this CDR3. The rearrangement links TRBV7-9 to TRBJ1-1; D perhaps matches TRBD1 (5 bases). V lost 2 bases and J 4 bases, leaving 8 bases between the germline ends. Germline lookup yields CDR1 SEHNR and CDR2 FQNEAQ (reference sequence). This CDR3 contains 13 residues. Here the CDR3 reads CASSLQGGTEAFF. The DNA of the CDR3 is TGTGCCAGCAGCTTACAGGGAGGCACTGAAGCTTTCTTT.

This clone showed up just a few times. The CDR3 spells CAWSVARNQPQHF. For the CDR3, the DNA is TGTGCCTGGAGTGTTGCGCGCAATCAGCCCCAGCATTTT. The rearrangement uses TRBV30 and TRBJ1-5; D unclear. The CDR3 length is 13 residues. CDR1 GTSNPN and CDR2 SVGIG come from the germline V gene (reference sequence). Trimming shortened V by 0 bases and J by 2 bases, and 5 bases separated the two germline ends.

This chain connects TRBV15 to TRBJ1-4; possible D gene TRBD1, 5 bases. Germline values: CDR1 LNHNV, CDR2 YYDKDF (reference sequence). Trimming cost V 5 bases and J 3 bases, with 16 bases left between them. CDR3 length: 16 amino acids. CDR3: CATSLGRGGSNEKLFF. The DNA of the CDR3 is TGTGCCACCAGCCTAGGACGTGGGGGGTCTAATGAAAAACTGTTTTTT.

Written as DNA, the CDR3 is TGCGCCAGCAGCCACCACGGGGCGGGGGTCAGCGAGCAGTACTTC. Translation: CASSHHGAGVSEQYF. The V and J genes are TRBV4-3 and TRBJ2-7; the match to TRBD2 covers 7 bases. This CDR3 has 15 residues. V shed 3 bases and J 6 bases; nucleotides not matched to a gene: 11. CDR1 LGHNA and CDR2 YSLEER come from the germline V gene.

CDR3 in DNA: TGTGCCAGCAGCCAAGTCGCCGCGGGAGGGACTGGGGCCAACGTCCTGACTTTC. Amino acid sequence: CASSQVAAGGTGANVLTF. V usage is TRBV4-2 and J usage is TRBJ2-6, with TRBD2 matching 9 bases. Trimming took 1 base from V and 2 from J; bases not matched to a gene: 6. There are 18 residues in the CDR3. The V gene's germline CDR1 is LGHNA and CDR2 YNFKEQ.

The V call is TRBV5-1, the J call TRBJ2-4, with D perhaps TRBD2 (5 bases). The CDR3 totals 16 residues. The V gene's germline CDR1 is SGHRS and CDR2 YFSETQ. The ends were cut back, 0 bases at V and 1 base at J, with 11 bases in the middle. Written as DNA, the CDR3 is TGCGCCAGCAGCTTGGCCGGAGGTCCCGCCAAAAACATTCAGTACTTC. This sequence encodes CASSLAGGPAKNIQYF.

This clone was counted only a few times. This sequence joins TRBV15 and TRBJ1-1, with 9 bases that match TRBD1. Germline values: CDR1 LNHNV, CDR2 YYDKDF (reference sequence). The CDR3 loop spans 15 amino acids. V dropped 3 bases and J dropped 2; count of bases not matched to a gene: 4. The CDR3 DNA sequence: TGTGCCACCAGCAGGACAGGGGGGAAAAACACTGAAGCTTTCTTT. This encodes CATSRTGGKNTEAFF. Combining the CDR3 with reference TRBV15 and TRBJ1-1 gives the whole variable domain DAMVIQNPRYQVTQFGKPVTLSCSQTLNHNVMYWYQQKSSQAPKLLFHYYDKDFNNEADTPDNFQSRRPNTSFCFLDIRSPGLGDTAMYLCATSRTGGKNTEAFFGQGTRLTVV.

This chain links TRBV2 with TRBJ1-5; no definite D call. Germline loops: CDR1 SNHLY, CDR2 FYNNEI. This CDR3 has 16 amino acids. V lost 3 bases to trimming and J lost 2 bases, with 14 bases between them. The CDR3 bases are TGTGCCAGCAGTGATAAGGCCCGCGGGGGCAATCAGCCCCAGCATTTT. Encoded protein: CASSDKARGGNQPQHF.

This clone was recorded many times. Other DNA sequences in the same sample also yield this CDR3. V gene TRBV7-2 combines with J gene TRBJ2-1; a weak D match, TRBD2 (6 bases). Trimming pared 3 bases from V and 0 bases from J, leaving 6 bases between. Germline CDR1 and CDR2: SGHTA and FQGNSA. The CDR3 has 14 residues. The CDR3 reads CASSFSGSYNEQFF. Written as DNA, the CDR3 is TGTGCCAGCAGCTTTAGCGGCTCCTACAATGAGCAGTTCTTC.

The chain combines TRBV19 with TRBJ1-1; 8 bases are shared with TRBD1. The trim removed 4 bases at V and 0 bases at J, leaving 7 bases unmatched. This CDR3 comprises 16 residues. The V gene's germline CDR1 is LNHDA and CDR2 SQIVND (reference sequence). CDR3 residues: CASSTGQGILNTEAFF. The DNA for the CDR3 is TGTGCCAGTAGTACAGGACAGGGCATCTTGAACACTGAAGCTTTCTTT.